This T cell receptor beta chain was recovered during a study of quantifying T cell responses using KT2 cells. Study as a whole: Reverse transcription used primers in the TCR alpha and beta constant regions. Estimated efficiency of the T4 ligation step was above 8.5% under optimum conditions.

A single-stranded UMI oligo with SP2 sequence was ligated to cDNA 3' ends. First-round PCR used about 4 cycles and beta primers RC1.1 and RC1.2 covering TRBC1 and TRBC2. TCRdb re-called the UMI-ligation and nested PCR reads through MiXCR, storing one row per CDR3 protein. The table lists about 50,000 distinct CDR3 sequences, around 10% of them singletons, with about 10% in the top ten. Unfractionated PBMC were spiked with known numbers of KT2 clone cells. KT2 cells were mixed with fixed PBMC numbers at varying ratios. Germline loops: CDR1 KGHDR, CDR2 SFDVKD. Trimming removed 3 bases from V and 5 bases from J, with 3 bases in between. The CDR3 sequence is 12 residues long. This clonotype was seen a few times.

The sequence was obtained from a human donor. The chain joins TRBV24-1 to TRBJ2-2; D uncertain. The sequencing sample was made of PBMCs spiked with cells of the T cell clone KT2. CDR3 sequence reads: CATSDSTGELFF. The CDR3 DNA is TGTGCCACCAGTGATAGTACCGGGGAGCTGTTTTTT.